This entry concerns a single TCR beta chain. This sample is drawn from a study of T cell changes during pregnancy in multiple sclerosis. Per the germline V gene, CDR1 is LNHDA and CDR2 is SQIVND (reference sequence). Trimming removed 7 bases from V and 8 bases from J, with 17 bases in between. This CDR3 has 13 amino acids. Method: immunoSEQ multiplex PCR; TCRdb's copy keeps in-frame clones and lacks some. Of tens of thousands of clones listed, over 75% were seen once; the top ten hold roughly 5%. The chain links TRBV19 to TRBJ1-2, with D hard to call. The source was peripheral blood, collected in the first trimester of pregnancy. This sequence was found in a female donor in good health, enrolled as a control in a pregnancy study. CDR3 in DNA: TGTGCCAGTAACTCACTGGAGGGTCGGGGCTACACCTTC. Its translation: CASNSLEGRGYTF.